This T cell receptor beta chain is from a study of OX40 agonist ivuxolimab in advanced cancers. Study-wide context: Ivuxolimab was a fully human IgG2 agonistic monoclonal antibody targeting the costimulatory receptor OX40 (CD134). The paper reports the monotherapy dose-escalation portion (N of about 50 patients) of the phase I ivuxolimab trial. Peripheral TCRbeta sequencing aimed to test whether ivuxolimab altered TCR sequence diversity and caused clonal T-cell expansion. Intravenous ivuxolimab was administered to patients every 2 weeks at six dose levels: 0.01, 0.1, 0.3, 1.5, 3 and 10 mg/kg. Partial responses occurred in three dose-escalation patients, of whom one had hepatocellular carcinoma and two had cutaneous melanoma. Prior anti-PD-1, anti-PD-L1 or anti-CTLA-4 therapy was permitted, and checkpoint inhibitors had been received by less than 45% of dose-escalation patients. Of the roughly 51 dose-escalation patients, hepatocellular carcinoma was present in approximately 20, melanoma in around 15, renal cell carcinoma in 9 and head and neck cancer in 9. In the dose-escalation cohort, 75% to 85% of patients were male, and the mean age was 60 years with a range of roughly 23 to 79. Points the paper makes about the study in general: In the 0.1-3.0 mg/kg groups, partial responders were among the patients with the lowest normalized peripheral clonal expansion, particularly in CD8+ T cells. At doses of 0.1 to 3.0 mg/kg, clonal expansion of both CD4+ and CD8+ blood T cells was observed from baseline to week 6. The antigen specificity of the clonally expanded peripheral T cells was not determined. Low levels of normalized T-cell clonal expansion were also shown by some nonresponding patients. After ivuxolimab, CD8+ T cells had more expanded clones than CD4+ T cells on average.

Genomic DNA was extracted from sorted cells for sequencing of the TCRbeta CDR3 region. The immunoSEQ Assay was used to sequence the TCRbeta CDR3 regions. TCRdb provides this immuneACCESS table in a form limited to in-frame rearrangements. Some clones are lacking; in checked studies, under half of them reflect an unresolved V gene, and why the rest are absent is not known. Across this sample there are 75,000 to 95,000 clones, with approximately 90% seen only once. The ten largest clones take up 7.4% of the sample. Patients with autoimmune disease history or receiving systemic immunosuppression were excluded from the trial. Peripheral blood for TCR sequencing was collected from all dose cohorts at baseline, on cycle 4 day 1, and on cycle 7 day 1. The samples were taken from a phase I, first-in-human, multicenter, open-label dose-escalation trial of ivuxolimab. Adults with locally advanced or metastatic melanoma, renal cell carcinoma, hepatocellular carcinoma or head and neck squamous cell carcinoma were enrolled in the trial. Before TCR sequencing, CD4+ T cells and CD8+ T cells from peripheral blood were sorted into separate populations.

The CDR3 runs 14 residues from the cysteine to the phenylalanine. CDR3 DNA is the only sequence kept; it has 42 bases, read in frame from the first base. The germline V gene specifies SGDLS as CDR1 and YYNGEE as CDR2. V loses 0 bases of germline sequence and J loses 1 base, and the interval between the two ends is 7 bases. Comment on this clone: The specificity of this receptor is unknown. No base quality information exists; no much larger clone differs at one position.

The TCR comes from an adult with an advanced solid tumor such as melanoma, head and neck, liver or kidney cancer. This sequence uses TRBV9 and TRBJ1-2; TRBD1 could be the D gene, as 5 bases match. This sample comprised CD4+ or CD8+ T cells sorted from blood, obtained in a trial of the OX40 agonist ivuxolimab. The CDR3 protein: CASSVADSNYGYTF. The sequenced DNA: TGTGCCAGCAGCGTAGCCGACAGTAACTATGGCTACACCTTC.